What follows are 5 T cell receptor beta chains derived from one specimen sequenced in a study of T-cell reconstitution after alpha-beta-depleted transplantation in children. This sample's TCRbeta library carried unique molecular identifier barcodes. TCRdb ran MiXCR on the PCR reads and lists one entry per CDR3 protein. The sample lists fewer than 750,000 distinct CDR3 sequences, roughly 30% occurring once. The sequencing here drew on PBMCs, taken before TCRalphabeta/CD19-depleted stem cell transplant. These receptors all stem from a boy younger than two with Wiskott-Aldrich syndrome, due to receive a stem cell transplant.

This clonotype was detected a few times. V is TRBV5-6 and J is TRBJ2-3; possibly TRBD2 for D (5 bases). Germline CDR1 SGHDT, CDR2 YYEEEE. V shed 6 bases and J shed 4 bases, with 18 bases lying between them. The CDR3 has 15 amino acids. CDR3 DNA sequence: TGTGCCAGCAAGGTGGGAGTCGCTGGCGCAGATACGCAGTATTTT. Translation: CASKVGVAGADTQYF.

This clonotype was counted only a few times. This could be a read error, since a much larger clone is one nucleotide away. The rearrangement links TRBV28 to TRBJ2-7; D unresolved. Per germline, CDR1 MDHEN and CDR2 SYDVKM. There are 14 residues in the CDR3. The CDR3 bases are TGTGCCATCAGTTTCCTCTTGGGTTATAACGAGCAGTACTTC. Translating it yields CAISFLLGYNEQYF.

The chain is built from TRBV14 and TRBJ2-3, with D maybe TRBD2 (5 bases). There are 17 residues in the CDR3. Per the germline V gene, CDR1 is SGHDN and CDR2 is FVKESK. V gave up 4 bases and J gave up 0 bases, with 17 bases separating them. CDR3 protein: CASSLEFGEGSTDTQYF. CDR3 nucleotide sequence: TGTGCCAGCAGCCTCGAATTCGGAGAGGGAAGCACAGATACGCAGTATTTT. Combining the CDR3 with reference TRBV14 and TRBJ2-3 gives the whole variable domain EAGVTQFPSHSVIEKGQTVTLRCDPISGHDNLYWYRRVMGKEIKFLLHFVKESKQDESGMPNNRFLAERTGGTYSTLKVQPAELEDSGVYFCASSLEFGEGSTDTQYFGPGTRLTVL.

The chain carries TRBV3-1 and TRBJ2-5; no clear D. V was cut by 1 base and J by 7 bases, with 19 bases left in between. The CDR3 spans 16 residues. Germline V gene sequence: CDR1 LGHDT, CDR2 YNNKEL (reference sequence). CDR3 in amino acids: CASSQGVSPGIGTQYF. CDR3 nucleotides: TGTGCCAGCAGCCAAGGCGTGTCGCCTGGAATAGGGACCCAGTACTTC.

This clonotype has just a few counts. The gene calls are TRBV5-1 and TRBJ2-2, with D unresolved. From germline, CDR1 is SGHRS and CDR2 YFSETQ. CDR3 length equals 14 residues. With 1 base removed from V and 2 bases from J, the gap between germline ends came to 6 bases. CDR3 sequence reads: CASSLYLNTGELFF. DNA for the CDR3: TGCGCCAGCAGCTTGTATCTAAACACCGGGGAGCTGTTTTTT.